The next 11 T cell receptor beta chains were all read from a single sample in a study of shared clonotypes between healthy human individuals. Profiling relied on immunoSEQ multiplex PCR, and the TCRdb table lists in-frame clones only, not all of them. The repertoire consists of over a million clones, with approximately 72% occurring once and the leading ten covering roughly 1.4%. The sequencing input was memory CD4+ T cells sorted from blood. The sample's subset: CD45RA-negative fraction. The receptors were gathered from a man between 18 and 29 years old in good health.

The V and J genes are TRBV28 and TRBJ1-2, with D possibly matching TRBD1 (6 bases). Trimming removed 6 bases at V and 7 bases at J, with 21 bases between. The germline CDR1 and CDR2 sequences are MDHEN and SYDVKM. The CDR3 spans 15 residues. The CDR3 DNA sequence: TGTGCCAGCAGCGACAGATTCAGGGGCGGAACTGGCTACACCTTC. Protein sequence: CASSDRFRGGTGYTF.

The CDR3 DNA reads TGTGCCAGCAGTTTTGACCGAAGCTACGAGCAGTACTTC. Translating gives CASSFDRSYEQYF. The chain employs TRBV27 and TRBJ2-7; D gene unclear. V was pared by 3 bases and J by 3 bases, with 9 bases between. Germline CDR1 and CDR2: MNHEY and SMNVEV (reference sequence). The CDR3 is 13 residues long.

The chain couples TRBV4-3 to TRBJ2-7; D is unclear. The ends were cut back, 4 bases at V and 4 bases at J, with 5 bases in the middle. The CDR3 is 11 residues long. CDR1 LGHNA and CDR2 YSLEER come from the germline V gene. As DNA, the CDR3 is TGCGCCAGCAGCCCTGGGTACGAGCAGTACTTC. Its translation: CASSPGYEQYF.

The chain combines TRBV4-3 with TRBJ1-6; no definite D call. Trimming cost V 0 bases and J 7 bases, with 10 bases left between them. The CDR3 totals 15 residues. Looked up from germline, CDR1 is LGHNA and CDR2 is YSLEER. CDR3 nucleotide sequence: TGCGCCAGCAGCCAAGAAGTAGATTCGAATTCACCCCTCCACTTT. Its protein product is CASSQEVDSNSPLHF.

This clone was observed a handful of times. The chain has TRBV10-2 and TRBJ2-7; weak D call: TRBD1 (5 bases). The CDR3 is 11 amino acids. The V end was cut by 8 bases, the J end by 7 bases, with 12 bases between. Germline CDR1 WSHSY, CDR2 SAAADI. The CDR3 sequence: CASLDTREQYF. Written as DNA, the CDR3 is TGCGCCAGCTTGGACACGAGGGAGCAGTACTTC.

J is TRBJ2-2 and V is TRBV11-3; D might be TRBD1 (6 bases). Trimming took 6 bases from V and 1 from J, leaving 9 bases between them. CDR3 length: 14 amino acids. Germline V gives CDR1 SGHNT, CDR2 YENEEA. The CDR3 sequence is CASRKTGNTGELFF. The CDR3 DNA sequence: TGTGCCAGCAGGAAGACAGGGAACACCGGGGAGCTGTTTTTT.

The chain carries TRBV6-5 and TRBJ2-7, with D perhaps TRBD1 or TRBD2 (6 bases each). V lost 2 bases, J lost 4 bases, and 18 bases lay in between. This CDR3 contains 16 residues. The germline CDR1 and CDR2 sequences are MNHEY and SVGAGI. CDR3 coding DNA: TGTGCCAGCAGTTACACCGACTGGGGGGCTCAATACGAGCAGTACTTC. Protein: CASSYTDWGAQYEQYF.

V and J are TRBV9 and TRBJ2-3, with D uncertain. Trimming shortened V by 1 base and J by 3 bases, and 9 bases separated the two germline ends. The CDR3 extends over 14 amino acids. Germline V lookup: CDR1 SGDLS, CDR2 YYNGEE. CDR3 bases: TGTGCCAGCAGCGTACCGGCAGAAACAGATACGCAGTATTTT. This gives the protein CASSVPAETDTQYF.

This clone was found once. This rearrangement joins TRBV9 to TRBJ2-3; 12 bases are shared with TRBD1. The CDR3 loop spans 17 amino acids. Germline CDR1 reads SGDLS; CDR2 reads YYNGEE. V lost 2 bases, J lost 4 bases, and 8 bases stayed unmatched. The CDR3 protein is CASSVSLGQGASDTQYF. The DNA for the CDR3 is TGTGCCAGCAGCGTTTCCTTGGGACAGGGGGCATCAGATACGCAGTATTTT.

V gene TRBV2 combines with J gene TRBJ2-3; no clear D. The CDR3 consists of 11 residues. V was clipped by 8 bases and J by 5 bases, with 8 bases between them. CDR1 and CDR2 (germline): SNHLY, FYNNEI. CDR3 sequence reads: CASALRDTQYF. CDR3 DNA sequence: TGTGCCAGCGCGCTTCGAGATACGCAGTATTTT.

The chain uses TRBV30 and TRBJ2-5; 8 bases are a match to TRBD2. Per the germline V gene, CDR1 is GTSNPN and CDR2 is SVGIG (reference sequence). The CDR3 length is 13 residues. Germline trimming cut 3 bases from V and 6 bases from J; bases unmatched to any gene: 6. The DNA of the CDR3 is TGTGCCTGGAGCGGGGGGGGTCCGAAGACCCAGTACTTC. Its translation: CAWSGGGPKTQYF.